A selection of T cell receptor beta chains follows, all from one sample in a study of T cells after yellow fever vaccination. TCRdb processed the 5' RACE reads anew with MiXCR; each CDR3 protein has one entry. The sample lists roughly 63,000 distinct CDR3 sequences, 7.4% occurring once. The sample in question was CD8+ T cells sorted from PBMCs, obtained 15 days after the yellow fever booster vaccination. Receptors were obtained from a man aged 25-45 years who received the YFV17D yellow fever vaccine. Both conserved end residues are part of each CDR3. A D gene is named only where the DNA matches it firmly. Not all rows give a size; the values are once, few, many and, for expanded clones, a class.

j_call d_call v_call clone_size cdr3_aa cdr3_nt
TRBJ2-1 TRBD1 TRBV20-1 many CSARDLEQGYNEQFF TGCAGTGCTAGAGATCTGGAACAGGGGTACAATGAGCAGTTCTTC
TRBJ2-2 - TRBV29-1 many CSVVEGNTNTGELFF TGCAGCGTTGTTGAGGGTAATACGAACACCGGGGAGCTGTTTTTT
TRBJ1-6 - TRBV6-1 many CASSPSGFNSPLHF TGTGCCAGCAGCCCCTCGGGCTTTAATTCACCCCTCCACTTT
TRBJ1-1 - TRBV5-1 many CASRIGGTEAFF TGCGCCAGCAGGATCGGGGGAACTGAAGCTTTCTTT
TRBJ1-4 - TRBV4-3 - CASSQDPPAGAYEKLFF TGCGCCAGCAGCCAAGATCCCCCTGCGGGCGCTTATGAAAAACTGTTTTTT
TRBJ2-7 - TRBV28 many CASSFPRVGFVEGEQYF TGTGCCAGCAGTTTTCCCAGGGTAGGGTTTGTCGAAGGGGAGCAGTACTTC
TRBJ2-3 - TRBV5-6 many CASSFSADTQYF TGTGCCAGCAGCTTTAGTGCGGATACGCAGTATTTT
TRBJ2-5 TRBD2 TRBV6-5 many CASSPLGGREETQYF TGTGCCAGCAGTCCCCTAGGCGGGAGGGAGGAGACCCAGTACTTC
TRBJ2-7 - TRBV29-1 many CSVWDSGKVYEQYF TGCAGCGTATGGGACAGCGGGAAAGTCTACGAGCAGTACTTC
TRBJ2-2 - TRBV28 few CASRSPGTGELFF TGTGCCAGCAGGTCTCCCGGGACCGGGGAGCTGTTTTTT
TRBJ2-2 TRBD2 TRBV20-1 many CSATLAGGNTGELFF TGCAGTGCTACTCTAGCGGGAGGGAACACCGGGGAGCTGTTTTTT
TRBJ2-3 TRBD2 TRBV20-1 - CSARGLPGLAGLPHSDTQYF TGCAGTGCTAGAGGCCTTCCGGGACTAGCGGGACTCCCACACTCAGATACGCAGTATTTT
TRBJ1-5 - TRBV28 many CASSLFAGSNQPQHF TGTGCCAGCAGTTTATTTGCAGGGAGCAATCAGCCCCAGCATTTT
TRBJ2-5 TRBD1 TRBV20-1 many CSAPVWTGVALGETQYF TGCAGTGCCCCCGTTTGGACAGGGGTCGCCCTAGGAGAGACCCAGTACTTC
TRBJ2-1 TRBD2 TRBV12-5 many CASGYPSGPYNEQFF TGTGCTAGTGGTTATCCTAGCGGACCCTACAATGAGCAGTTCTTC
TRBJ2-5 TRBD2 TRBV4-2 few CASSQTSVSQETQYF TGTGCCAGCAGCCAAACTAGCGTTTCCCAAGAGACCCAGTACTTC
TRBJ2-1 - TRBV12-3/TRBV12-4 many CASSSALAKDEQFF TGTGCCAGCAGTTCAGCTCTAGCGAAGGATGAGCAGTTCTTC
TRBJ2-3 TRBD2 TRBV10-3 many CAISESKGLGADTQYF TGTGCCATCAGTGAGTCGAAGGGACTAGGAGCAGATACGCAGTATTTT
TRBJ2-1 TRBD1 TRBV3-1 - CASCQETRDRAYNEQFF TGTGCCTCCTGCCAAGAGACCCGGGACAGGGCATACAATGAGCAGTTCTTC
TRBJ2-5 TRBD1 TRBV12-3/TRBV12-4 many CASSSPPLATGGVQETQYF TGTGCCAGCAGTTCTCCCCCCCTCGCGACAGGGGGCGTCCAAGAGACCCAGTACTTC
TRBJ2-1 - TRBV12-3/TRBV12-4 many CASSFLGTDNEQFF TGTGCCAGCAGTTTTCTGGGGACGGACAATGAGCAGTTCTTC
TRBJ2-7 - TRBV27 many CASSLAASQAYEQYF TGTGCCAGCAGTTTAGCGGCGTCACAGGCCTACGAGCAGTACTTC
TRBJ2-5 TRBD2 TRBV4-1 many CASSHNQLAGEETQYF TGCGCCAGCAGCCATAATCAACTAGCGGGAGAAGAGACCCAGTACTTC
TRBJ2-7 - TRBV14 few CASSQDWDTYEQYF TGTGCCAGCAGCCAAGATTGGGACACCTACGAGCAGTACTTC
TRBJ2-7 - TRBV2 many CASSDRLTGYLDYEQYF TGTGCCAGCAGTGACCGACTGACAGGCTACCTCGACTACGAGCAGTACTTC
TRBJ2-7 TRBD2 TRBV13 many CASSFGLGLAGVYEQYF TGTGCCAGCAGCTTTGGGTTGGGACTAGCGGGAGTCTACGAGCAGTACTTC
TRBJ2-1 TRBD2 TRBV9 many CASSLLTSDNEQFF TGTGCCAGCAGCCTTTTGACTAGCGACAATGAGCAGTTCTTC
TRBJ1-1 TRBD1 TRBV7-9 many CASSPRQGGSEAFF TGTGCCAGCAGCCCCAGACAGGGCGGCTCTGAAGCTTTCTTT
TRBJ1-1 TRBD1 TRBV7-9 many CASSLVTGALRNTEAFF TGTGCCAGCAGCTTAGTGACAGGGGCGCTCAGGAACACTGAAGCTTTCTTT
TRBJ1-5 - TRBV29-1 many CSVWTGNNNQPQHF TGCAGCGTTTGGACCGGTAATAACAATCAGCCCCAGCATTTT
TRBJ2-5 - TRBV4-2 - CASSQDNGVETQYF TGTGCCAGCAGCCAAGACAATGGGGTAGAGACCCAGTACTTC
TRBJ2-2 - TRBV7-6 many CASSLGGGPAGELFF TGTGCCAGCAGCTTAGGCGGAGGGCCGGCCGGGGAGCTGTTTTTT
TRBJ2-3 TRBD2 TRBV7-3 many CASSYLAGSTDTQYF TGTGCCAGCAGCTACCTAGCGGGAAGCACAGATACGCAGTATTTT
TRBJ2-7 TRBD2 TRBV27 many CASSLSGVLAGAEQYF TGTGCCAGCAGTTTATCGGGGGTTCTAGCGGGAGCCGAGCAGTACTTC
TRBJ2-1 - TRBV29-1 many CSADRSGVNEQFF TGCAGCGCTGACAGGTCCGGGGTGAATGAGCAGTTCTTC
TRBJ2-5 TRBD2 TRBV2 many CASSRTSGTDQETQYF TGTGCCAGCAGTAGGACTAGCGGGACGGACCAAGAGACCCAGTACTTC
TRBJ2-3 TRBD1 TRBV12-3/TRBV12-4 many CASSSGQGNTDTQYF TGTGCCAGCAGCTCGGGACAGGGGAACACAGATACGCAGTATTTT
TRBJ2-1 TRBD1 TRBV13 - CASSTRDSYNEQFF TGTGCCAGCAGCACCCGGGACAGCTACAATGAGCAGTTCTTC
TRBJ2-7 - TRBV6-5 many CASSYDTEEQYF TGTGCCAGCAGTTACGATACGGAGGAGCAGTACTTC
TRBJ1-1 TRBD1 TRBV5-1 many CASSNGQDTEAFF TGCGCCAGCAGCAACGGACAGGACACTGAAGCTTTCTTT
TRBJ2-4 TRBD2 TRBV11-2 many CASSAGPAGNTIAKNIQYF TGTGCCAGCAGCGCTGGTCCAGCGGGGAACACCATAGCCAAAAACATTCAGTACTTC
TRBJ2-1 - TRBV4-3 - CASSQGGPDEQFF TGCGCCAGCAGCCAAGGGGGGCCCGACGAGCAGTTCTTC
TRBJ2-2 - TRBV20-1 many CSARDLGEVGTGELFF TGCAGTGCTAGAGATCTGGGGGAGGTGGGCACCGGGGAGCTGTTTTTT
TRBJ2-1 TRBD2 TRBV6-5 many CASSYSPLAGGYNEQFF TGTGCCAGCAGTTACTCGCCGCTAGCGGGAGGCTACAATGAGCAGTTCTTC
TRBJ2-1 - TRBV6-2/TRBV6-3 many CASSSLGGEQFF TGTGCCAGCAGTTCCCTAGGGGGAGAGCAGTTCTTC
TRBJ2-7 - TRBV11-2 - CASSSEFPSGSGDPYEQYF TGTGCCAGCAGCTCGGAATTTCCCTCTGGTAGCGGAGATCCCTACGAGCAGTACTTC
TRBJ2-1 - TRBV6-2/TRBV6-3 many CASSYSVGEQFF TGTGCCAGCAGTTATTCGGTGGGTGAGCAGTTCTTC
TRBJ1-5 TRBD1 TRBV24-1 many CATSDRTGVSNQPQHF TGTGCCACCAGTGATCGCACAGGGGTTAGCAATCAGCCCCAGCATTTT
TRBJ1-2 - TRBV6-2/TRBV6-3 many CASSAPAGGYTF TGTGCCAGCAGCGCTCCAGCGGGCGGCTACACCTTC
TRBJ2-7 - TRBV20-1 many CSAREGRLGASTYEQYF TGCAGTGCTAGAGAGGGACGCCTTGGGGCCTCAACCTACGAGCAGTACTTC
TRBJ2-7 TRBD1 TRBV29-1 many CSVARGLSYEQYF TGCAGCGTTGCCAGGGGGCTATCATACGAGCAGTACTTC
TRBJ2-7 - TRBV9 many CASSEAGGGAYEQYF TGTGCCAGCAGCGAGGCCGGAGGGGGAGCGTACGAGCAGTACTTC
TRBJ1-1 TRBD1 TRBV6-5 many CASSYRTGWTEAFF TGTGCCAGCAGTTACCGGACAGGGTGGACTGAAGCTTTCTTT
TRBJ2-3 TRBD1 TRBV6-4 many CASSDSQGADTQYF TGTGCCAGCAGTGACTCACAGGGGGCAGATACGCAGTATTTT
TRBJ2-1 TRBD2 TRBV20-1 many CSARGLAGGPGEQFF TGCAGTGCAAGGGGGCTAGCGGGAGGGCCGGGTGAGCAGTTCTTC
TRBJ2-7 - TRBV20-1 many CSAKDGELREDF TGCAGTGCTAAAGATGGAGAGCTACGAGAAGACTTC
TRBJ2-7 - TRBV23-1 many CASSQSAQSTYEQYF TGCGCCAGCAGTCAATCAGCACAGTCAACCTACGAGCAGTACTTC
TRBJ2-2 - TRBV27 many CASSHPGWTGELFF TGTGCCAGCAGCCACCCCGGATGGACCGGGGAGCTGTTTTTT
TRBJ2-1 - TRBV7-6 many CASSLRENHNEQFF TGTGCCAGCAGCTTAAGGGAGAACCACAATGAGCAGTTCTTC
TRBJ2-7 - TRBV28 many CASQDPGSGYEQYF TGTGCCAGCCAGGACCCAGGTTCAGGATACGAGCAGTACTTC